The 25 T cell receptor beta chains given below trace back to one sample, sequenced in a study of cytomegalovirus exposure and HLA in healthy donors. The PCR was carried out with 60 Vbeta primers and 13 Jbeta primers. The assay was immunoSEQ multiplex PCR, and TCRdb's table has in-frame clones only and misses some. This table holds approximately 200,000 clones, approximately 81% found once. The specimen was PBMCs. These receptors were taken from a boy between 5 and 17 years old in good health and CMV-seronegative.

The gene calls are TRBV5-6 and TRBJ1-2; a weak D match, TRBD1 (5 bases). Germline-derived CDR1 and CDR2 are SGHDT and YYEEEE. The CDR3 is made up of 15 amino acids. Trimming pared 0 bases from V and 4 bases from J, leaving 13 bases between. The CDR3 nucleotides read TGTGCCAGCAGCTTGGGAGGCGGGGGTGGCTATGGCTACACCTTC. Translating gives CASSLGGGGGYGYTF.

As for this clone: Its ends do not fully match the called genes, so a read error is possible. The gene calls are TRBV5-1 and TRBJ1-1; D is undetermined. From germline, CDR1 is SGHRS and CDR2 YFSETQ. This CDR3 region has 14 residues. The CDR3 bases are TGCGCCAGCAGTTTGGGTCCCTCTTCCTCTGAAGCTTTCTTT. Translating gives CASSLGPSSSEAFF.

This clone was counted a single time. The V gene is TRBV7-2, the J gene TRBJ2-2; 7 bases agree with TRBD2. With V trimmed by 5 bases and J by 3 bases, 6 bases remained unmatched. The CDR3 covers 15 residues. Germline CDR1 is SGHTA and CDR2 is FQGNSA. In DNA, the CDR3 is TGTGCCAGCAGCAAGCGGGACTTCTACACCGGGGAGCTGTTTTTT. Translation gives CASSKRDFYTGELFF.

CDR3 protein: CASSAISTGEQYF. The CDR3 DNA reads TGTGCCAGCAGTGCCATCTCCACGGGGGAGCAGTACTTC. The rearrangement links TRBV6-1 to TRBJ2-7, with D possibly TRBD2 on 5 matching bases. Trimming removed 4 bases from V and 7 bases from J, with 14 bases in between. Germline V gene data show CDR1 as MNHNS and CDR2 as SASEGT. CDR3 length: 13 residues.

V usage is TRBV19 and J usage is TRBJ2-7; 9 bases are a match to TRBD2. Germline CDR1 reads LNHDA; CDR2 reads SQIVND (reference sequence). This CDR3 comprises 17 residues. V shed 2 bases and J 0 bases; nucleotides not matched to a gene: 8. CDR3: CASSIISAGGNSYEQYF. CDR3 coding DNA: TGTGCCAGTAGTATAATCTCAGCGGGAGGTAACTCCTACGAGCAGTACTTC.

The CDR3 DNA sequence: TGTGCCAGCAGCTTAGTTATCTACGAGCAGTACTTC. Residues: CASSLVIYEQYF. The chain is built from TRBV7-8 and TRBJ2-7; D not certain. With 1 base removed from V and 3 bases from J, the gap between germline ends came to 4 bases. Germline CDR1 is SGHVS and CDR2 is FQNEAQ. The length of the CDR3 is 12 residues. Full variable domain (outside the CDR3, taken from reference TRBV7-8 and TRBJ2-7): GAGVSQSPRYKVAKRGQDVALRCDPISGHVSLFWYQQALGQGPEFLTYFQNEAQLDKSGLPSDRFFAERPEGSVSTLKIQRTQQEDSAVYLCASSLVIYEQYFGPGTRLTVT.

This rearrangement joins TRBV1 to TRBJ2-5; the DNA was not compared with TRBD2, the D call given in the table. TRBV1 is given as a pseudogene. This CDR3 contains 21 residues. The CDR3 DNA is TGCACCAGCAGCCAAAAGCCTATATGCGGGGGACGACCCCCCGGAGGTGAGACCCAGTACTTC. This translates into CTSSQKPICGGRPPGGETQYF.

V and J are TRBV5-4 and TRBJ1-1; D perhaps matches TRBD1 (5 bases). Between the trimmed V and J ends, which lost 3 bases and 1 base, there was a span of 10 bases. CDR3 length: 14 amino acids. Germline CDR1 is SGHNT and CDR2 is YYREEE (reference sequence). The CDR3 DNA sequence: TGTGCCAGCAGCTCCAGGGTGAAGAACACTGAAGCTTTCTTT. Translation gives CASSSRVKNTEAFF.

This clone was recorded only once. The chain is built from TRBV10-2 and TRBJ2-3; 7 nucleotides agree with TRBD2. Per germline, CDR1 WSHSY and CDR2 SAAADI. The CDR3 runs 17 residues. V was pared by 2 bases and J by 4 bases, with 12 bases of the junction left unmatched. As DNA, the CDR3 is TGCGCCAGCAGTGAGCCGCCCGGGACTACCAGGCCAGATACGCAGTATTTT. Its translation: CASSEPPGTTRPDTQYF.

J is TRBJ1-1 and V is TRBV10-3; D is ambiguous. The ends were cut back, 0 bases at V and 1 base at J, with 6 bases in the middle. The CDR3 has 14 residues. The germline gives CDR1 ENHRY, CDR2 SYGVKD. Here the CDR3 reads CAISESTGNTEAFF. The CDR3 nucleotides read TGTGCCATCAGTGAGTCAACGGGGAACACTGAAGCTTTCTTT.

The chain joins TRBV5-1 to TRBJ2-5; TRBD2 is a possible D gene (6 bases). CDR3 length: 15 residues. The V gene lost 2 bases and the J gene lost 5 bases, with 16 bases spanning the gap. Germline CDR1 SGHRS, CDR2 YFSETQ. This CDR3 reads CASSLGGSGVETQYF. The DNA of the CDR3 is TGCGCCAGCAGCTTAGGTGGTTCGGGAGTGGAGACCCAGTACTTC.

This clone occurred once. The J gene is TRBJ1-4, the V gene TRBV5-1; 12 bases fit TRBD1. V dropped 6 bases and J dropped 0; count of bases not matched to a gene: 3. The germline gives CDR1 SGHRS, CDR2 YFSETQ. The length of the CDR3 is 16 residues. The CDR3 reads CASKGQGAATNEKLFF. DNA for the CDR3: TGCGCCAGCAAGGGACAGGGGGCTGCAACTAATGAAAAACTGTTTTTT.

This chain joins TRBV5-4 and TRBJ2-4; 10 positions agree with TRBD2. Germline V gene sequence: CDR1 SGHNT, CDR2 YYREEE (reference sequence). The CDR3 covers 17 residues. The V and J ends lost 0 bases and 4 bases, in that order; junction bases with no gene match: 7. CDR3 bases: TGTGCCAGCAGCTTGGAGCGGGGGGGCAGGGTTAAAAACATTCAGTACTTC. It encodes CASSLERGGRVKNIQYF.

The V call is TRBV27, the J call TRBJ2-1, with D unclear. The CDR3 is 15 amino acids. V lost 4 bases to trimming and J lost 7 bases, with 17 bases between them. Per the germline V gene, CDR1 is MNHEY and CDR2 is SMNVEV (reference sequence). In DNA, the CDR3 is TGTGCCAGCAGTTCGGCGGTCCAAGGCAGTAATGAGCAGTTCTTC. Residues: CASSSAVQGSNEQFF.

This clone was counted a single time. The CDR3 DNA follows: TGTGCCAGCAGTCCGGGACTAGACTACGAGCAGTACTTC. Translated, it gives CASSPGLDYEQYF. The chain links TRBV28 to TRBJ2-5; 8 bases are a match to TRBD2. The J call may not be correct, given that the DNA end is closer to TRBJ2-7. CDR1 MDHEN and CDR2 SYDVKM come from the germline V gene. The CDR3 is 13 amino acids.

A remark on this clone: Mismatch with germline at one junction end may stem from a read error. The CDR3 protein is CATSGPPKREQFF. The CDR3 DNA sequence: TGTGCCACCAGCGGGCCTCCCAAGCGGGAGCAGTTCTTC. This sequence joins TRBV14 and TRBJ2-1; perhaps TRBD2 as D (6 bases). Germline values: CDR1 SGHDN, CDR2 FVKESK. The CDR3 consists of 13 residues.

This chain joins TRBV9 and TRBJ2-1; D is possibly TRBD1 (8 bases). V lost 1 base to trimming and J lost 5 bases, with 25 bases between them. The CDR3 sequence is 19 residues long. Germline V gives CDR1 SGDLS, CDR2 YYNGEE. The CDR3 sequence: CASSVRAGGTKTSDNEQFF. CDR3 DNA: TGTGCCAGCAGCGTAAGGGCAGGGGGCACAAAAACTAGCGACAATGAGCAGTTCTTC.

The chain combines TRBV12-5 with TRBJ1-2; D is undetermined. V dropped 5 bases and J dropped 1 base, with 14 bases sitting between them. The germline CDR1 and CDR2 sequences are LGHNT and FRNRAP. The CDR3 totals 15 residues. In nucleotides, the CDR3 is TGTGCTAGTGGTCTCGGGGTCGGAATTAACTATGGCTACACCTTC. This encodes CASGLGVGINYGYTF.

The chain links TRBV9 to TRBJ2-7; TRBD2 matches at 9 bases. This CDR3 has 16 amino acids. With 3 bases clipped from V and 0 bases from J, the junction kept 7 bases outside the gene matches. Germline V CDR1 and CDR2: SGDLS, YYNGEE. The CDR3 loop reads CASSGGSGRSSYEQYF. CDR3 bases: TGTGCCAGCAGCGGGGGTAGCGGGAGAAGCTCCTACGAGCAGTACTTC.

This sequence joins TRBV7-9 and TRBJ2-5; a possible D gene is TRBD1 (6 bases). The germline V and J ends were trimmed by 5 bases and 1 base, with 20 bases remaining between them. This CDR3 is built from 17 residues. From germline, CDR1 is SEHNR and CDR2 FQNEAQ (reference sequence). The DNA for the CDR3 is TGTGCCAGCAGCCCGCGCGTTAAACAGGGACCCCAAGAGACCCAGTACTTC. Amino acids: CASSPRVKQGPQETQYF. The full variable domain, completed using reference TRBV7-9 and TRBJ2-5, is DTGVSQNPRHKITKRGQNVTFRCDPISEHNRLYWYRQTLGQGPEFLTYFQNEAQLEKSRLLSDRFSAERPKGSFSTLEIQRTEQGDSAMYLCASSPRVKQGPQETQYFGPGTRLLVL.

The rearrangement links TRBV28 to TRBJ2-7, with TRBD1 as a possible D gene (6 bases). V lost 1 base, J lost 2 bases, and 12 bases lay in between. There are 15 residues in the CDR3. The germline CDR1 and CDR2 sequences are MDHEN and SYDVKM. In nucleotides, the CDR3 is TGTGCCAGCAGTTTATTCAGGGGCCTAACCTACGAGCAGTACTTC. Translated, it gives CASSLFRGLTYEQYF.

The chain links TRBV6-5 to TRBJ2-7; no clear D. The CDR3 sequence is 9 residues long. Looked up from germline, CDR1 is MNHEY and CDR2 is SVGAGI. Trimming left V 7 bases short and J 6 bases short, with 4 bases between. The CDR3 bases are TGTGCCAGCAACTGCGAGCAGTACTTC. Translating gives CASNCEQYF.

The chain joins TRBV7-3 to TRBJ2-7; D perhaps matches TRBD2 (5 bases). This CDR3 has 16 residues. V was clipped by 2 bases and J by 1 base, with 15 bases between them. CDR1 and CDR2 (germline): SGHTA, FQGTGA. Written as DNA, the CDR3 is TGTGCCAGCAGCTTAGGGGTCGGGGTTGGGTCCTACGAGCAGTACTTC. Protein product: CASSLGVGVGSYEQYF.

The genes are TRBV27 and TRBJ1-1; D gene uncertain. The V gene's germline CDR1 is MNHEY and CDR2 SMNVEV (reference sequence). CDR3 length: 15 residues. The germline V and J ends were trimmed by 1 base and 0 bases, with 9 bases remaining between them. The CDR3 loop reads CASSLLGVMNTEAFF. The CDR3 coding sequence is TGTGCCAGCAGTTTATTAGGAGTAATGAACACTGAAGCTTTCTTT.

This chain connects TRBV15 to TRBJ2-3; 11 positions match TRBD1. Germline trimming cut 5 bases from V and 4 bases from J; bases unmatched to any gene: 5. The CDR3 runs to 15 residues. In germline, CDR1 is LNHNV, CDR2 YYDKDF (reference sequence). The CDR3 nucleotides are TGTGCCACCAGCCGGGACAGGGGGTATCCAGATACGCAGTATTTT. Translating it yields CATSRDRGYPDTQYF.